This TCR beta chain was sequenced for a study of blood T cell repertoires in COVID-19. On the study more broadly: Some COVID-19 samples were acute and others convalescent; all came from the United States, Italy and Spain. T cells, B-cell-depleted T cells, or PBMCs supplied cDNA or gDNA.

The repertoire was sequenced with immunoSEQ multiplex PCR; TCRdb's copy has only in-frame clones and lacks some. The sample includes 300,000 or so clones, roughly 90% of them seen just once. CDR3 length equals 13 residues. Trimming removed 5 bases at V and 2 bases at J, with 10 bases between. Germline V lookup: CDR1 LNHDA, CDR2 SQIVND (reference sequence). Material for sequencing was peripheral blood. The gene calls are TRBV19 and TRBJ2-7; perhaps TRBD1 as D (6 bases). The clonotype was recovered from a man aged 18-30 years who had recovered from COVID-19. The CDR3 DNA reads as TGTGCCAGTAGTCCAGGGGCTACCTACGAGCAGTACTTC. Amino acid sequence: CASSPGATYEQYF.